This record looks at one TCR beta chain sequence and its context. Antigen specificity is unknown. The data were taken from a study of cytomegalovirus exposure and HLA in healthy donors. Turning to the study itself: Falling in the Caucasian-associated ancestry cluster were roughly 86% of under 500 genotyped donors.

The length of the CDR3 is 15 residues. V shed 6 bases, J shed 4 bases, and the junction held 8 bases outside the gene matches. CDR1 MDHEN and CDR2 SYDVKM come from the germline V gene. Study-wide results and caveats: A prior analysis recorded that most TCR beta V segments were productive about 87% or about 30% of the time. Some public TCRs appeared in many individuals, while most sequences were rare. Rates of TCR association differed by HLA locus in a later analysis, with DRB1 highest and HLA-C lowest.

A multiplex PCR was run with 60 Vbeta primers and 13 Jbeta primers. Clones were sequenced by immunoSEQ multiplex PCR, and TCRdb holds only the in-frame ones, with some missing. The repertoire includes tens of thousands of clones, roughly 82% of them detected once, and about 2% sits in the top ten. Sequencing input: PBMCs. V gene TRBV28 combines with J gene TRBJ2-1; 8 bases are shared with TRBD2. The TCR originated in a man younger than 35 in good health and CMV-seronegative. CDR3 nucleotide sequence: TGTGCCAGCAGAGGAGCGGGAGAGGGTTACAATGAGCAGTTCTTC. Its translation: CASRGAGEGYNEQFF.